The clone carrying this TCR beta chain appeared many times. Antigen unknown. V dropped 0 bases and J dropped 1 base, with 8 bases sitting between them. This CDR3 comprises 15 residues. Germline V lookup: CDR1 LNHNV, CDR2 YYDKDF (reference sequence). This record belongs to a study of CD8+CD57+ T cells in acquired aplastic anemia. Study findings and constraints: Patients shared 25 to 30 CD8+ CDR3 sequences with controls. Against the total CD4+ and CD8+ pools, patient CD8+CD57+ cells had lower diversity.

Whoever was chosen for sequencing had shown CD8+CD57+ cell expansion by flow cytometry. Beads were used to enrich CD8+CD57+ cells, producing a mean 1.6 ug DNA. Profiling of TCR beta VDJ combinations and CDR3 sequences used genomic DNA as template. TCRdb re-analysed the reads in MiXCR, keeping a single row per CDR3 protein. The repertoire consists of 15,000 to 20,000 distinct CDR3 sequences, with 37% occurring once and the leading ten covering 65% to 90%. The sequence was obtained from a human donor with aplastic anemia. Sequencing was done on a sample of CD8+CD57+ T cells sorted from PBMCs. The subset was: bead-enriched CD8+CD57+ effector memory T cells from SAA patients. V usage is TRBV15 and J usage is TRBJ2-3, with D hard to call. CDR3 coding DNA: TGTGCCACCAGCAGAGATCCTACCCGCACAGATACGCAGTATTTT. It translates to CATSRDPTRTDTQYF.